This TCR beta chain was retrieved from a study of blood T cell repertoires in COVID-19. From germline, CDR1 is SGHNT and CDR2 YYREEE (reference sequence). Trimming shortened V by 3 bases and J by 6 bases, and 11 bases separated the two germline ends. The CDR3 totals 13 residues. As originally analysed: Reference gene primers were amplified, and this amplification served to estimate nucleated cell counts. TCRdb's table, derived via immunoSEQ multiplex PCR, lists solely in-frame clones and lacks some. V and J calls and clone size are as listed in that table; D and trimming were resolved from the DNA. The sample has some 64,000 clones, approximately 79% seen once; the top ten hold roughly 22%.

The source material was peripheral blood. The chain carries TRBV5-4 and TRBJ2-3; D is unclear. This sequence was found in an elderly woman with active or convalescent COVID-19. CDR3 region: CASSSRVLDTQYF. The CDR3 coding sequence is TGTGCCAGCAGCTCCCGGGTTCTGGATACGCAGTATTTT. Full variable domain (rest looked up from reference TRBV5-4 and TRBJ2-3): ETGVTQSPTHLIKTRGQQVTLRCSSQSGHNTVSWYQQALGQGPQFIFQYYREEENGRGNFPPRFSGLQFPNYSSELNVNALELDDSALYLCASSSRVLDTQYFGPGTRLTVL.